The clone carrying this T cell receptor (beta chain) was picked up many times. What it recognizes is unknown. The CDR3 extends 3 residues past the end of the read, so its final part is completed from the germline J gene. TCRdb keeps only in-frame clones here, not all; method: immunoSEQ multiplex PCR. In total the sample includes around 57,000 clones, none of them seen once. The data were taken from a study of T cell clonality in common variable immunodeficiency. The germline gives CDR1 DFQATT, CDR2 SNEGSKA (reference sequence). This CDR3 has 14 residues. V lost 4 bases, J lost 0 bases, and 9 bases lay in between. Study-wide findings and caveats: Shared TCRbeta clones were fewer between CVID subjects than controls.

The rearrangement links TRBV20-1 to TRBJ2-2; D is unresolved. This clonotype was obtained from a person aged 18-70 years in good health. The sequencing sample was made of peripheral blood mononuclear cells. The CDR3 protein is CSAKGQANTGELFF. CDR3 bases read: TGCAGTGCTAAAGGTCAGGCGAACACCGGGGAG.